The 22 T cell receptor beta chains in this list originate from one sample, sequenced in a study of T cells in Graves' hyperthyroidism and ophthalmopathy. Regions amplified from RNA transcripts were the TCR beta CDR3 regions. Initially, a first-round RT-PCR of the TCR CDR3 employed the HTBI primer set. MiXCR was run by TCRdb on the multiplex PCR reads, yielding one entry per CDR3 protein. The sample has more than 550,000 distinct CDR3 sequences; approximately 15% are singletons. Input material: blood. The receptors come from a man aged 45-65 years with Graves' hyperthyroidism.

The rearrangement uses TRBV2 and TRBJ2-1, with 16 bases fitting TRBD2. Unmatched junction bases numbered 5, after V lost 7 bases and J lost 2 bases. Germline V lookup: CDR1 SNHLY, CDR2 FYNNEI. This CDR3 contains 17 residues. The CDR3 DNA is TGTGCCAGCATAACGGGACTAGCGGGAGGGCCCTACAATGAGCAGTTCTTC. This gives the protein CASITGLAGGPYNEQFF.

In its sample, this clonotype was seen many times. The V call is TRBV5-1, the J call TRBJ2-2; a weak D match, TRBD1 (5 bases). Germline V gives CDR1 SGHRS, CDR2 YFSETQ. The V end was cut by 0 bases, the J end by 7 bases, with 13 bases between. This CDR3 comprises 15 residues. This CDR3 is CASSLAGPLDGELFF. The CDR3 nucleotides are TGCGCCAGCAGCTTGGCAGGGCCGCTGGACGGGGAGCTGTTTTTT.

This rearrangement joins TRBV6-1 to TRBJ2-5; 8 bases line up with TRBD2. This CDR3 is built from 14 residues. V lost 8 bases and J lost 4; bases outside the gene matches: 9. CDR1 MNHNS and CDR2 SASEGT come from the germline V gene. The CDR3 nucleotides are TGTGCCAGCGAAACCGGGACTAGAGGAGAGACCCAGTACTTC. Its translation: CASETGTRGETQYF.

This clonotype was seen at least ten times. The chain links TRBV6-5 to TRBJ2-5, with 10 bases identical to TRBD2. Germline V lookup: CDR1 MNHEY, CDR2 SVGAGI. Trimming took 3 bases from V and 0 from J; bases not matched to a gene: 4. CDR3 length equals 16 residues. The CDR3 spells CASSYGLAAYQETQYF. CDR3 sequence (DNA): TGTGCCAGCAGTTATGGACTAGCGGCGTACCAAGAGACCCAGTACTTC.

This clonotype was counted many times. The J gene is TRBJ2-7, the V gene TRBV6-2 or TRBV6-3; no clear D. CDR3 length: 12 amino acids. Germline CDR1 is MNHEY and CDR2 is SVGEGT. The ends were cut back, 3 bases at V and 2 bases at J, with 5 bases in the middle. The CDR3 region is CASSYLPYEQYF. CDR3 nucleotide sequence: TGTGCCAGCAGTTATCTCCCCTACGAGCAGTACTTC.

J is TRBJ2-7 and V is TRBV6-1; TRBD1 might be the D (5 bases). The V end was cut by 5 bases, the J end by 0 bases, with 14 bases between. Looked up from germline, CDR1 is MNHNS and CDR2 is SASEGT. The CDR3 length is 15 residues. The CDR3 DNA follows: TGTGCCAGCAGTTTAGGGGCCAGTACCTCCTACGAGCAGTACTTC. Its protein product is CASSLGASTSYEQYF.

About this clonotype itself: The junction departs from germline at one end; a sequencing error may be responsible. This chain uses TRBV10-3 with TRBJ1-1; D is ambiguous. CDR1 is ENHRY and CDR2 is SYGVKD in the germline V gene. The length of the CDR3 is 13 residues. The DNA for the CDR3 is TGTACCATCATAGAGAGGATGAACACTGAAGCTTTCTTT. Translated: CTIIERMNTEAFF.

CDR3 nucleotide sequence: TGCAGTGCTAGTTCGTGGCCTAGCGGGAGTAGCTACAATGAGCAGTTCTTC. As protein: CSASSWPSGSSYNEQFF. The V and J genes are TRBV20-1 and TRBJ2-1; 10 bases agree with TRBD2. CDR1 and CDR2 (germline): DFQATT, SNEGSKA (reference sequence). V lost 3 bases and J lost 3; bases outside the gene matches: 11. This CDR3 region has 17 residues.

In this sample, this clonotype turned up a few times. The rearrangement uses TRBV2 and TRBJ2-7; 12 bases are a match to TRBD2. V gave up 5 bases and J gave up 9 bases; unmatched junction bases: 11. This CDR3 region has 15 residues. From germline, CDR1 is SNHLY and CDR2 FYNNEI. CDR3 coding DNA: TGTGCCAGCAGTCGGAGACTAGCGGGAGAGGTGGGGCAGTACTTC. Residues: CASSRRLAGEVGQYF. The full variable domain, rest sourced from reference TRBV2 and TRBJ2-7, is EPEVTQTPSHQVTQMGQEVILRCVPISNHLYFYWYRQILGQKVEFLVSFYNNEISEKSEIFDDQFSVERPDGSNFTLKIRSTKLEDSAMYFCASSRRLAGEVGQYFGPGTRLTVT.

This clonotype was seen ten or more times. CDR3 protein: CASSYSTDQETQYF. The CDR3 nucleotides read TGTGCCAGCAGTTACTCAACAGATCAAGAGACCCAGTACTTC. The V gene is TRBV6-2 or TRBV6-3, the J gene TRBJ2-5; D remains unclear. V lost 0 bases and J 2 bases, leaving 7 bases between the germline ends. CDR1 MNHEY and CDR2 SVGEGT come from the germline V gene. This CDR3 contains 14 residues.

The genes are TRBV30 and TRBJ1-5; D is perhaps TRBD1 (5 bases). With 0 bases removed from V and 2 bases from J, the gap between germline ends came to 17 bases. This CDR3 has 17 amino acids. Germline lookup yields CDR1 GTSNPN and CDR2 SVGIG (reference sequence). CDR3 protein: CAWSVPPRGGGNQPQHF. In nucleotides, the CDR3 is TGTGCCTGGAGTGTACCCCCGAGGGGAGGTGGCAATCAGCCCCAGCATTTT.

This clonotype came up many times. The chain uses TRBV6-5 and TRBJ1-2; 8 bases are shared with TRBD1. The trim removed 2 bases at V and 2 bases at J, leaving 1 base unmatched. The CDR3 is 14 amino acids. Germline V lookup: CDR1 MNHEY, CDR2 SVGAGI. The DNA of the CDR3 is TGTGCCAGCAGTTACGACAGGGGAAACTATGGCTACACCTTC. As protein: CASSYDRGNYGYTF.

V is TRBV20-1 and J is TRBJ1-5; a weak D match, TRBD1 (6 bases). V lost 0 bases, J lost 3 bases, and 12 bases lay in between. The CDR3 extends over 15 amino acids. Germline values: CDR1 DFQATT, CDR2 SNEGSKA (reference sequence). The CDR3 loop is CSARDPTGNNQPQHF. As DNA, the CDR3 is TGCAGTGCTAGAGACCCGACAGGCAACAATCAGCCCCAGCATTTT.

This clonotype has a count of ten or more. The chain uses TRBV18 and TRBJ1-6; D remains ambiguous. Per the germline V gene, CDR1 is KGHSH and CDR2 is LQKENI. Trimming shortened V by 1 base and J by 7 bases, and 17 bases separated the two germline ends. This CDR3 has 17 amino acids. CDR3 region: CASSPRAPGPGNSPLHF. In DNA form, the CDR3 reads TGTGCCAGCTCACCACGTGCTCCGGGTCCGGGAAATTCACCCCTCCACTTT. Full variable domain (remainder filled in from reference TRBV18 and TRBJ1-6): NAGVMQNPRHLVRRRGQEARLRCSPMKGHSHVYWYRQLPEEGLKFMVYLQKENIIDESGMPKERFSAEFPKEGPSILRIQQVVRGDSAAYFCASSPRAPGPGNSPLHFGNGTRLTVT.

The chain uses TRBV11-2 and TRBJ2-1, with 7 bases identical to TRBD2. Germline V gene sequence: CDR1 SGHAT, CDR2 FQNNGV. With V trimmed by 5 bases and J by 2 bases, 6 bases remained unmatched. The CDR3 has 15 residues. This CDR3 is CASSVLASTYNEQFF. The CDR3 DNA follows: TGTGCCAGCAGCGTACTAGCGAGTACCTACAATGAGCAGTTCTTC.

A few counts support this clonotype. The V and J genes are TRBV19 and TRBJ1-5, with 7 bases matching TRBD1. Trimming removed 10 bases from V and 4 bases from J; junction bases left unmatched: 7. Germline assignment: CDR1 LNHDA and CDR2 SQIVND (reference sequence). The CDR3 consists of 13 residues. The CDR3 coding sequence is TGTGCCACCTCGACAGGGTTGAATCAGCCCCAGCATTTT. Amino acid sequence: CATSTGLNQPQHF.

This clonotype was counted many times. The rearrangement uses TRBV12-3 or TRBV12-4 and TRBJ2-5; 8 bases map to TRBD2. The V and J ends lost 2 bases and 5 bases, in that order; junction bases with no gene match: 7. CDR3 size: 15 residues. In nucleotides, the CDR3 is TGTGCCAGCAGTTTAAAAGGTAGCGGGGACGAGACCCAGTACTTC. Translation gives CASSLKGSGDETQYF.

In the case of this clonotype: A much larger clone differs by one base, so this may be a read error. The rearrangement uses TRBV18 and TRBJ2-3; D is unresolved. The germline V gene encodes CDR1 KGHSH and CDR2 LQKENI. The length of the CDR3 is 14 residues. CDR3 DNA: TGTGCCAGCTCACCACCGACTCGTACAGAGACGCAGTATTTT. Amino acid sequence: CASSPPTRTETQYF.

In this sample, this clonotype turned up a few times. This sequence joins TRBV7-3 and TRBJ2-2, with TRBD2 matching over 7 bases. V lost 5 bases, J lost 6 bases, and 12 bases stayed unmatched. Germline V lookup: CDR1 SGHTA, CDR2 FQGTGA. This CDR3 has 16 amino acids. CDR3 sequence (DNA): TGTGCCAGCAGCCGCTACATTGCGGGGGTTTCCGGGGAGCTGTTTTTT. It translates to CASSRYIAGVSGELFF.

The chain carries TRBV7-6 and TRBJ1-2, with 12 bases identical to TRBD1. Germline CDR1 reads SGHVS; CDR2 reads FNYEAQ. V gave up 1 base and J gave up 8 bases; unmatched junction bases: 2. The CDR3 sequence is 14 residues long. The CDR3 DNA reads TGTGCCAGCAGCTTAGACGGGACAGGGGGCGGCTACACCTTC. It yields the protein CASSLDGTGGGYTF.

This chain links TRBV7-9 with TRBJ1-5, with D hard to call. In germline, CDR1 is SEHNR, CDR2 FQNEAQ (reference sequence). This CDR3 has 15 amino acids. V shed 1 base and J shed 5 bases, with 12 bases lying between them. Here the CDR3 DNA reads TGTGCCAGCAGCTTAGATAGGGAACCGGATCAGCCCCAGCATTTT. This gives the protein CASSLDREPDQPQHF.

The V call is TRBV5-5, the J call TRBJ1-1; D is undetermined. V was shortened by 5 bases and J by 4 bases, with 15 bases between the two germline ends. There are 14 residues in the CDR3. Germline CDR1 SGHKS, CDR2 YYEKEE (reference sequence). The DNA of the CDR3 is TGTGCCAGCAGTAACGGTCTTCTCCCCACTGAAGCTTTCTTT. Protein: CASSNGLLPTEAFF.